The source of this T cell receptor (beta chain) is a study of cytomegalovirus exposure and HLA in healthy donors. Notes on the study in general: Earlier analysis found most TCR beta V segments productive about 90% or about 30% of the time.

Germline assignment: CDR1 MNHNY and CDR2 SVGAGI (reference sequence). Trimming stripped 5 bases from V and 7 bases from J, with 14 bases between. CDR3 size: 14 residues. In the case of this clone: No antigen is known for it.

Primers included in the PCR were 60 Vbeta and 13 Jbeta primers. Produced via immunoSEQ multiplex PCR; TCRdb's table is partial and in-frame only. The table lists around 53,000 clones. This TCR was sampled from a male donor in good health and CMV-seropositive. This rearrangement joins TRBV6-6 to TRBJ1-4; D remains ambiguous. The sequencing sample was made of PBMCs. The CDR3 sequence: CASSREGVGEKLFF. CDR3 sequence (DNA): TGTGCCAGCAGTCGGGAGGGCGTAGGTGAAAAACTGTTTTTT.